The rows below give T cell receptor beta chains drawn from one sample of a study of T-cell reconstitution after alpha-beta-depleted transplantation in children. TCRdb passed the PCR reads through MiXCR, listing each CDR3 protein once. The data contain approximately 640,000 distinct CDR3 sequences, roughly 17% of them singletons. This sample comprised PBMCs from the stem cell graft donor, obtained from the stem cell graft. The receptor set was obtained from a human donor who donated a stem cell graft to a child with acute myeloid leukemia. Both conserved end residues are part of each CDR3. The order of the fields is J gene, clone size, D gene, V gene, CDR3 protein, CDR3 DNA. The D gene is left open where the match is weak. Size is omitted from some rows. Given values are once, few, many or a class for expanded clones.

TRBJ1-3 | . | . | TRBV7-8 | CASSFEGALGNTIYF | TGTGCCAGCAGCTTTGAGGGAGCGCTTGGAAACACCATATATTTT
TRBJ2-3 | many | TRBD1 | TRBV20-1 | CSARVDRGGTDTQYF | TGCAGTGCTAGAGTGGACAGGGGCGGCACAGATACGCAGTATTTT
TRBJ2-2 | few | . | TRBV7-9 | CASRPGQGTGELFF | TGTGCCAGCAGGCCGGGACAAGGCACCGGGGAGCTGTTTTTT
TRBJ1-5 | few | TRBD1 | TRBV20-1 | CSASLTGVGQPQHF | TGCAGTGCTAGCCTGACAGGGGTGGGTCAGCCCCAGCATTTT
TRBJ2-1 | . | . | TRBV20-1 | CSALTPYNEQFF | TGCAGTGCCTTAACTCCTTACAATGAGCAGTTCTTC
TRBJ2-7 | many | . | TRBV5-5 | CASSLERQGGSYEQYF | TGTGCCAGCAGCTTGGAAAGGCAGGGGGGTTCCTACGAGCAGTACTTC
TRBJ1-2 | . | TRBD1 | TRBV6-6 | CASTGTGGFGYTF | TGTGCCAGCACCGGGACAGGGGGCTTTGGCTACACCTTC
TRBJ2-7 | . | TRBD1 | TRBV4-3 | CASSQGNRGKNEQYF | TGCGCCAGCAGCCAAGGTAACAGGGGGAAAAACGAGCAGTACTTC
TRBJ1-3 | many | TRBD1 | TRBV29-1 | CSVRLSGTAFSGNTIYF | TGCAGCGTTCGTTTAAGCGGGACAGCCTTCTCTGGAAACACCATATATTTT
TRBJ2-1 | . | TRBD2 | TRBV7-2 | CASSSGTSGGFNEQFF | TGTGCCAGCAGCTCCGGGACTAGCGGGGGGTTCAATGAGCAGTTCTTC
TRBJ2-1 | many | . | TRBV30 | CAWSGQGGQSYNEQFF | TGTGCCTGGAGTGGGCAGGGGGGCCAATCCTACAATGAGCAGTTCTTC
TRBJ1-4 | . | . | TRBV25-1 | CASSEYPGSGLFF | TGTGCCAGCAGTGAATACCCGGGCAGCGGGTTGTTTTTT
TRBJ2-7 | . | . | TRBV4-3 | CASSQDDRTAYEQYF | TGCGCCAGCAGCCAAGATGACAGGACAGCCTACGAGCAGTACTTC
TRBJ2-3 | many | TRBD2 | TRBV4-3 | CASSQDSGGADTQYF | TGCGCCAGCAGCCAAGATAGCGGGGGGGCGGATACGCAGTATTTT
TRBJ1-5 | few | . | TRBV12-3/TRBV12-4 | CASSSTANNQPQHF | TGTGCCAGCAGTTCGACAGCTAACAATCAGCCCCAGCATTTT
TRBJ2-3 | many | TRBD1 | TRBV20-1 | CSARGQTGMGTDTQYF | TGCAGTGCTAGGGGTCAGACAGGGATGGGCACAGATACGCAGTATTTT
TRBJ1-1 | many | . | TRBV10-3 | CAISELEGDTEAFF | TGTGCCATCAGTGAGCTTGAGGGGGACACTGAAGCTTTCTTT
TRBJ1-2 | . | . | TRBV14 | CASSQEAGGYTF | TGTGCCAGCAGCCAAGAGGCGGGTGGCTACACCTTC
TRBJ2-1 | few | TRBD1 | TRBV6-2/TRBV6-3 | CASSPRTGLRDNEQFF | TGTGCCAGCAGCCCCAGGACAGGGCTAAGGGACAATGAGCAGTTCTTC
TRBJ2-2 | few | . | TRBV20-1 | CSASGQPGGGELFF | TGCAGTGCTAGTGGGCAGCCCGGTGGGGGGGAGCTGTTTTTT
TRBJ1-1 | few | . | TRBV3-1 | CASSRRGTKATEAFF | TGTGCCAGCAGCCGCCGTGGGACAAAGGCCACTGAAGCTTTCTTT
TRBJ1-6 | few | . | TRBV12-3/TRBV12-4 | CASSPIAGGNSPLHF | TGTGCCAGCAGCCCAATAGCGGGGGGAAATTCACCCCTCCACTTT
TRBJ2-5 | many | TRBD1 | TRBV20-1 | CSARVDRDRGQTQYF | TGCAGTGCTAGAGTCGACCGGGACAGGGGGCAGACCCAGTACTTC
TRBJ1-6 | few | . | TRBV20-1 | CSASPRSDSYNSPLHF | TGCAGTGCTAGCCCCCGGTCAGACTCCTATAATTCACCCCTCCACTTT
TRBJ1-5 | . | TRBD1 | TRBV28 | CASSQGDRGYGNQPQHF | TGTGCCAGCAGTCAAGGGGACAGGGGGTATGGCAATCAGCCCCAGCATTTT
TRBJ2-3 | many | . | TRBV7-2 | CASTQGSGYTDTQYF | TGTGCCAGCACCCAGGGGAGCGGTTACACAGATACGCAGTATTTT
TRBJ2-7 | many | . | TRBV20-1 | CSARDGGLYYEQYF | TGCAGTGCTAGAGACGGGGGACTTTACTACGAGCAGTACTTC
TRBJ1-2 | . | . | TRBV24-1 | CATSEPGTKSGYTF | TGTGCCACCAGTGAACCTGGGACAAAGAGTGGCTACACCTTC
TRBJ2-7 | many | TRBD1 | TRBV5-5 | CASSLRGQGLRSYEQYF | TGTGCCAGCAGCTTAAGGGGACAGGGGTTAAGGTCCTACGAGCAGTACTTC
TRBJ1-6 | . | . | TRBV7-9 | CASSLDWLNSPLHF | TGTGCCAGCAGCTTAGACTGGCTGAATTCACCCCTCCACTTT
TRBJ2-7 | . | . | TRBV6-5 | CASSSTTGTYEQYF | TGTGCCAGCAGTTCAACGACAGGAACCTACGAGCAGTACTTC
TRBJ1-1 | many | . | TRBV29-1 | CSVEERDNTEAFF | TGCAGCGTTGAAGAAAGGGACAACACTGAAGCTTTCTTT
TRBJ2-3 | few | . | TRBV7-2 | CASLAAAWTDTQYF | TGTGCCAGCTTGGCCGCCGCGTGGACAGATACGCAGTATTTT
TRBJ1-3 | many | . | TRBV29-1 | CSVVVPGRGNTIYF | TGCAGCGTTGTCGTCCCTGGGAGGGGAAACACCATATATTTT
TRBJ2-5 | . | . | TRBV7-2 | CASSSGRWETQYF | TGTGCCAGCAGCTCGGGGCGTTGGGAGACCCAGTACTTC
TRBJ2-5 | many | TRBD1 | TRBV12-3/TRBV12-4 | CASTPGTGRETQYF | TGTGCCAGCACCCCCGGGACAGGGAGAGAGACCCAGTACTTC
TRBJ2-6 | . | . | TRBV3-1 | CASSQGPGANVLTF | TGTGCCAGCAGCCAAGGACCTGGGGCCAACGTCCTGACTTTC
TRBJ2-5 | few | TRBD2 | TRBV20-1 | CSAELAGGETQYF | TGCAGTGCTGAACTAGCGGGGGGCGAGACCCAGTACTTC
TRBJ2-1 | . | . | TRBV24-1 | CATSDPSLGPTSNEQFF | TGTGCCACCAGTGATCCCTCTCTGGGCCCCACTTCCAATGAGCAGTTCTTC
TRBJ1-1 | many | . | TRBV7-2 | CASSRGRTTEAFF | TGTGCCAGCAGCCGAGGGCGGACCACTGAAGCTTTCTTT
TRBJ1-1 | many | . | TRBV9 | CASSVSGTNTEAFF | TGTGCCAGCAGCGTATCGGGGACGAACACTGAAGCTTTCTTT